This T cell receptor beta chain was retrieved from a study of T cell repertoires in cytomegalovirus infection. On the study more broadly: Both CMV infection and a matching HLA type were indicated by public TCR beta signatures. Study-wide results and limits: CMV carriers with the relevant HLA were identified by cumulative public TCR beta family frequency. Ex vivo responses were dominated by HLA-C-restricted CMV-specific TCR beta clonotypes.

This clonotype has at least ten counts. Its target is not known. A single record per CDR3 protein comes from TCRdb applying MiXCR to the reads. The sample carries tens of thousands of distinct CDR3 sequences, about 4% recorded once. The sequence was collected from a human donor in good health (CMV status not recorded). Some clones in this sample may be carry-over from other donors' samples. Sequenced input: PBMCs.

The CDR3 DNA sequence: TGTGCCAGCATAAAAGGGGTCACAGATACGCAGTATTTT. Protein: CASIKGVTDTQYF. The chain employs TRBV7-3 and TRBJ2-3; a weak D match, TRBD1 (5 bases). V shed 7 bases and J shed 2 bases, with 10 bases lying between them. The CDR3 is made up of 13 amino acids. Germline values: CDR1 SGHTA, CDR2 FQGTGA.